This paragraph covers one T cell receptor (beta chain) sequence. Libraries were prepared by immunoSEQ multiplex PCR; TCRdb keeps only in-frame clonotypes and omits some of them. The data hold over 350,000 clones, with about 85% observed a single time. The data originate from a study of blood T cell repertoires in COVID-19. Study details: The study drew acute and convalescent COVID-19 samples from the United States, Italy and Spain. Sources were T cells, B-cell-depleted T cells, or PBMCs; the material itself was cDNA or gDNA.

Enrollees, about 18 to 89 years old, lived in about two dozen US areas. Clinical histories supplied by participants themselves formed the basis of cohort assignment. The CDR3 consists of 14 residues. The V gene's germline CDR1 is MNHEY and CDR2 SVGAGI. The V end lost 2 bases, the J end lost 5 bases, and 12 bases lay between the germline ends. The gene calls are TRBV6-5 and TRBJ2-5; D remains ambiguous. The TCR was taken from a woman younger than 35 with acute COVID-19. The sample comprised PBMCs or T cells enriched from blood (not recorded which). The CDR3 DNA follows: TGTGCCAGCAGTTACCGAGCCCCGGAGGAGACCCAGTACTTC. Its translation: CASSYRAPEETQYF.